This T cell receptor (beta chain) was recorded in a study of PD-L1 blockade in urothelial cancer. V shed 5 bases and J 5 bases; nucleotides not matched to a gene: 16. Germline V gene data show CDR1 as MNHEY and CDR2 as SMNVEV (reference sequence). This CDR3 has 17 amino acids. Time point of the sample: pretreatment peripheral blood. Patients presented with locally advanced or metastatic urothelial carcinoma. Patients yielded 1 to 8 samples each, pretreatment and on-treatment. Each PCR received spiked synthetic TCR analog templates. Method: immunoSEQ multiplex PCR; TCRdb's copy keeps in-frame clones and lacks some. The sample has around 86,000 clones; around 85% are singletons. This clone was recorded once.

This chain uses TRBV27 with TRBJ2-7, with TRBD2 matching 9 bases. The clonotype was recovered from a man between 35 and 55 years old with urothelial cancer. Sequenced here: PBMCs, sampled around atezolizumab (anti-PD-L1) treatment. This CDR3 reads CASSLLGGGRVNHEQYF. The CDR3 region has the DNA TGTGCCAGCAGTCTCCTGGGTGGCGGGAGGGTCAACCACGAGCAGTACTTC.